This T cell receptor beta chain came from a study of T cells expressing NK-cell markers. TCRdb re-analyzed the 5' RACE reads; it lists each CDR3 protein once, without DNA. The ten top clones account for approximately 0.42%, within a sample of a few hundred thousand distinct CDR3 sequences. CDR3 size: 12 residues. The germline V gene has CDR1 SEHNR and CDR2 FQNEAQ (reference sequence). Sequencing input: blood T cells: a sorted CD56 or NKG2C T cell subset, CD4+ or CD8+ T cells, or bulk PBMC T cells (not recorded which). V usage is TRBV7-9 and J usage is TRBJ2-5; the D call of TRBD1 rests on TCRdb alone, since no DNA is present to check it. This clonotype was sampled from a man between 18 and 29 years old in good health. The CDR3 protein is CASSLVGATPYF.